This T cell receptor (beta chain) derives from a study of blood T cells in healthy people across ages. A sample-barcoded 5' primer and a J-beta primer mix were used in a second PCR of about 7 to 12 cycles. TCRdb redid the calling of the 5' RACE reads with MiXCR, one entry per CDR3 protein. Of over 1,200,000 distinct CDR3 sequences listed, roughly 64% were seen once; the top ten hold 6.7%. The CDR3 has 15 residues. Trimming removed 3 bases from V and 2 bases from J, with 14 bases in between. Germline V CDR1 and CDR2: KGHSH, LQKENI. The clonotype originates from a man between 18 and 35 years old in good health. Input material: blood. This rearrangement joins TRBV18 to TRBJ2-7; no definite D call. In DNA form, the CDR3 reads TGTGCCAGCTCACCGCGGACCGCCCCCGCCTACGAGCAGTACTTC. It is translated as CASSPRTAPAYEQYF.